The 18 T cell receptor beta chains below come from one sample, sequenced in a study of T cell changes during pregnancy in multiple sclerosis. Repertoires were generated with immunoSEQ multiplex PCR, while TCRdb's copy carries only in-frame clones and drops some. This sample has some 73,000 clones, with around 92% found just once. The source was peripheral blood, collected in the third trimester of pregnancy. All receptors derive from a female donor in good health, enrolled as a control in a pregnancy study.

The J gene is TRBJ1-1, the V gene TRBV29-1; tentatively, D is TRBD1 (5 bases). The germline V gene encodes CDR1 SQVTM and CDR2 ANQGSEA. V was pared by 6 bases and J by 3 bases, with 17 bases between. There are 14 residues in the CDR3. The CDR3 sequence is CSVRKTAGYTEAFF. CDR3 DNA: TGCAGCGTCCGAAAGACAGCAGGGTACACTGAAGCTTTCTTT.

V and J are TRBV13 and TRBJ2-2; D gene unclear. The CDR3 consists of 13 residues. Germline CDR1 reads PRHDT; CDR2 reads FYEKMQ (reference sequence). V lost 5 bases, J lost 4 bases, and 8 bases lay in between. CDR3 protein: CASSPAFTGELFF. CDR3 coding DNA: TGTGCCAGCAGCCCAGCGTTCACCGGGGAGCTGTTTTTT.

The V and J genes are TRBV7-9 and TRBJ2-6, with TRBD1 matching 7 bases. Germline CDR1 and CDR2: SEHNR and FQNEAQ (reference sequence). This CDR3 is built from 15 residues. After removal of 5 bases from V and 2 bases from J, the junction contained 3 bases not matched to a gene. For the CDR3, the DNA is TGTGCCAGCAGCGAGACAGGGCCTGGGGCCAACGTCCTGACTTTC. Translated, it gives CASSETGPGANVLTF. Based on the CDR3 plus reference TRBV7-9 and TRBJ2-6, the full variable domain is DTGVSQNPRHKITKRGQNVTFRCDPISEHNRLYWYRQTLGQGPEFLTYFQNEAQLEKSRLLSDRFSAERPKGSFSTLEIQRTEQGDSAMYLCASSETGPGANVLTFGAGSRLTVL.

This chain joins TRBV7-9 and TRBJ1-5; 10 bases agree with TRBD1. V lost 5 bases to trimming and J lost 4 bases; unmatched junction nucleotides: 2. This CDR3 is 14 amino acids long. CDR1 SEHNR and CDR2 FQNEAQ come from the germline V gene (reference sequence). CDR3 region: CASSLGQGNQPQHF. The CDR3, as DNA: TGTGCCAGCAGCCTGGGACAGGGGAATCAGCCCCAGCATTTT.

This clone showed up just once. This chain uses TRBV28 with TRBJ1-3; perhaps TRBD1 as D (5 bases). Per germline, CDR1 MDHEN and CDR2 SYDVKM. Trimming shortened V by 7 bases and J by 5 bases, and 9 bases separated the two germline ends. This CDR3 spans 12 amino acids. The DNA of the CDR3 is TGTGCCAGCAAAGACAGACGAAACACCATATATTTT. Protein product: CASKDRRNTIYF.

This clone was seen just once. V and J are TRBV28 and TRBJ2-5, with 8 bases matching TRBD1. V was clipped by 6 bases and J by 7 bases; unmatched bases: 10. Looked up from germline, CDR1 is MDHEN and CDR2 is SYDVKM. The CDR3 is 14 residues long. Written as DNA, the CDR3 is TGTGCCAGCAGCCCAGGACAGGGAGTTGGGACCCAGTACTTC. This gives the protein CASSPGQGVGTQYF.

The CDR3, as DNA: TGTGCCACCAGCAGAGATCTGAGCGGGAGCTCCTACAATGAGCAGTTCTTC. Its translation: CATSRDLSGSSYNEQFF. The rearrangement joins TRBV15 to TRBJ2-1, with 8 bases lining up with TRBD2. Germline V lookup: CDR1 LNHNV, CDR2 YYDKDF (reference sequence). Trimming at V came to 0 bases and at J to 0 bases, leaving 4 bases not matched to a gene. This CDR3 spans 17 amino acids.

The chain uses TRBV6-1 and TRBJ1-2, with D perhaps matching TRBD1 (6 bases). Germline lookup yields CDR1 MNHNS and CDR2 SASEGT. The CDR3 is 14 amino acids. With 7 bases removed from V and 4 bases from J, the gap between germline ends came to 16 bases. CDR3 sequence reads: CASTQGTGGYGYTF. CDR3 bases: TGTGCCAGCACTCAGGGGACGGGGGGCTATGGCTACACCTTC.

The CDR3 reads CASSFRGLGAGELFF. For the CDR3, the DNA is TGTGCCAGCAGTTTTAGGGGACTCGGGGCCGGGGAGCTGTTTTTT. V gene TRBV28 combines with J gene TRBJ2-2, with D maybe TRBD2 (6 bases). Per the germline V gene, CDR1 is MDHEN and CDR2 is SYDVKM. This CDR3 has 15 residues. V was shortened by 3 bases and J by 6 bases, with 14 bases between the two germline ends.

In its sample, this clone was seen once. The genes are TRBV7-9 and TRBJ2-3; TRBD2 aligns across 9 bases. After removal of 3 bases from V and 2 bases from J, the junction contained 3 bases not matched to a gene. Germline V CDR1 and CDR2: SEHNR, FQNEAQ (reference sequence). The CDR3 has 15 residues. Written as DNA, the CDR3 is TGTGCCAGCAGCTTCCTAGCGGGACACACAGATACGCAGTATTTT. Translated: CASSFLAGHTDTQYF.

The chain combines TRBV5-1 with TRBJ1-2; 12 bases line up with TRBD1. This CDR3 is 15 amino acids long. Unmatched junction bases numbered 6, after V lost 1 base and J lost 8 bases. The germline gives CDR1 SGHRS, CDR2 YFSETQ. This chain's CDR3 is CASSLMRDRGQGYTF. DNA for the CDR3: TGCGCCAGCAGCTTGATGAGGGACAGGGGGCAAGGCTACACCTTC. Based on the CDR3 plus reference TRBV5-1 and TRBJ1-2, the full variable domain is KAGVTQTPRYLIKTRGQQVTLSCSPISGHRSVSWYQQTPGQGLQFLFEYFSETQRNKGNFPGRFSGRQFSNSRSEMNVSTLELGDSALYLCASSLMRDRGQGYTFGSGTRLTVV.

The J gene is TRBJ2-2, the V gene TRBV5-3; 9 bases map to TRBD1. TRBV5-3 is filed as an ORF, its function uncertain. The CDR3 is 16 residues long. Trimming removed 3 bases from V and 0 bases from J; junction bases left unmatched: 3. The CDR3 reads CARSSDRGTNTGELFF. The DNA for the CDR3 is TGTGCCAGAAGCTCGGACAGGGGTACGAACACCGGGGAGCTGTTTTTT.

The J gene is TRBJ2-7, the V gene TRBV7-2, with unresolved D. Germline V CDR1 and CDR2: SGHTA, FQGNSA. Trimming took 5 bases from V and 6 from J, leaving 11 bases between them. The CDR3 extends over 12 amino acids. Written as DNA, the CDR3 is TGTGCCAGCAGCCCCAGGTACGGCGAGCAGTACTTC. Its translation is CASSPRYGEQYF.

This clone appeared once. CDR3 region: CASSSGQVLNTEAFF. The CDR3 nucleotides read TGTGCCAGCAGCTCGGGACAGGTATTGAACACTGAAGCTTTCTTT. V usage is TRBV7-8 and J usage is TRBJ1-1, with TRBD1 matching 8 bases. Germline loops: CDR1 SGHVS, CDR2 FQNEAQ. The J segment lost 0 bases and the V segment lost 4 bases, leaving 4 bases of the junction unmatched. The CDR3 length is 15 residues.

Here the CDR3 reads CASSIGLAGIEQFF. The CDR3 DNA reads as TGTGCCAGTAGTATAGGACTAGCGGGAATTGAGCAGTTCTTC. The genes are TRBV19 and TRBJ2-1; the match to TRBD2 covers 11 bases. The V and J ends lost 1 base and 9 bases, in that order; junction bases with no gene match: 2. The CDR3 has 14 residues. In germline, CDR1 is LNHDA, CDR2 SQIVND (reference sequence).

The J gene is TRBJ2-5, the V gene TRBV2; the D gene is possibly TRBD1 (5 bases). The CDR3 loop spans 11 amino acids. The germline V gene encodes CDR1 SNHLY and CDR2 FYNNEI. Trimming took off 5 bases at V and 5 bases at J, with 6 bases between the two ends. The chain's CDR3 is CASSKGETQYF. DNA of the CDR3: TGTGCCAGCAGTAAGGGGGAGACCCAGTACTTC.

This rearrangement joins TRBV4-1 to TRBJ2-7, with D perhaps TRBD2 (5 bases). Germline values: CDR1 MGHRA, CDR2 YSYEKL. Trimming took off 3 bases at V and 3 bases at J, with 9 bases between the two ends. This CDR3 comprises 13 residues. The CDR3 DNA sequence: TGCGCCAGCAGCCATCTCGGAGGCTACGAGCAGTACTTC. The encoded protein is CASSHLGGYEQYF.

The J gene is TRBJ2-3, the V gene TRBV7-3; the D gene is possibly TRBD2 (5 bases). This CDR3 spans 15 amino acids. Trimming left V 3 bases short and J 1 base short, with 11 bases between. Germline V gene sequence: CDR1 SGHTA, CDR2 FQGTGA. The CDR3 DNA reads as TGTGCCAGCAGCTTCTTTACGGAGGGCACAGATACGCAGTATTTT. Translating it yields CASSFFTEGTDTQYF.